Here is one T cell receptor (beta chain) with its context. One end of the junction does not line up with germline, which may come from a read error. The individuals who served as donors were healthy Caucasians living in Russia, aged roughly 6 to 100. PCR was performed a second time for about 7 to 12 cycles using a sample-barcoded 5' primer and a J-beta primer mix. All samples gave at least 3 million CDR3-containing paired-end reads. TCRdb passed the 5' RACE reads through MiXCR, listing each CDR3 protein once. The sample has hundreds of thousands of distinct CDR3 sequences, around 43% seen once; the top ten hold 30%. This sample is part of a study of blood T cells in healthy people across ages. The sample comprised blood. The source of this sequence is a man older than 75 in good health.

The CDR3, as DNA: TGTGCCAGCAGCCCACTAGCGCGGAGAGAGGAGACCCGGTACTTC. Its protein is CASSPLARREETRYF. The chain carries TRBV7-9 and TRBJ2-5; 7 bases are shared with TRBD2. The CDR3 spans 15 residues. Germline-derived CDR1 and CDR2 are SEHNR and FQNEAQ (reference sequence). Filled out from reference TRBV7-9 and TRBJ2-5, the complete variable domain reads DTGVSQNPRHKITKRGQNVTFRCDPISEHNRLYWYRQTLGQGPEFLTYFQNEAQLEKSRLLSDRFSAERPKGSFSTLEIQRTEQGDSAMYLCASSPLARREETRYFGPGTRLLVL.